Listed below are T cell receptor beta chains from one sample, sequenced in a study of T cell clones after liver transplantation. This table comes from immunoSEQ multiplex PCR, and its TCRdb copy is limited to in-frame clones, with some not included. Seen here are around 100,000 clones, more than 75% observed once, and the top ten hold about 0.89%. The sample in question was CD4+ T cells from blood, obtained before liver transplant. Receptors were obtained from a human donor who received a liver transplant. CDR3s include the opening cysteine and the closing phenylalanine or tryptophan. D genes are given only for firm matches. Where a row states a size, it is once, few, many or the class of an expanded clone; other rows omit it.

V,J,size,D,length,CDR3,DNA
TRBV7-9,TRBJ2-6,once,TRBD2,18,CASSPTSGRASGANVLTF,TGTGCCAGCAGCCCGACTAGCGGGAGGGCCTCGGGGGCCAACGTCCTGACTTTC
TRBV18,TRBJ2-2,.,.,17,CASSPGGSPLRTGELFF,TGTGCCAGCTCACCGGGGGGCAGTCCCCTAAGGACCGGGGAGCTGTTTTTT
TRBV27,TRBJ2-3,.,.,14,CASSLSSPTDTQYF,TGTGCCAGCAGTTTATCCTCTCCGACAGATACGCAGTATTTT
TRBV18,TRBJ2-1,.,TRBD2,16,CASSRRVSGGVNEQFF,TGTGCCAGCTCACGACGGGTAAGCGGGGGCGTGAATGAGCAGTTCTTC
TRBV7-9,TRBJ2-2,.,.,16,CASSLLGGVRTGELFF,TGTGCCAGCAGCTTACTTGGGGGAGTGCGGACCGGGGAGCTGTTTTTT
TRBV7-9,TRBJ2-1,once,.,16,CASSFFSLSSYNEQFF,TGTGCCAGCAGCTTCTTTAGTTTAAGCTCCTACAATGAGCAGTTCTTC
TRBV7-9,TRBJ2-1,.,.,12,CASLGLYNEQFF,TGTGCCAGCCTAGGACTCTACAATGAGCAGTTCTTC
TRBV5-4,TRBJ1-2,.,TRBD1,13,CASSGDRNYGYTF,TGTGCCAGCAGCGGGGACAGGAACTATGGCTACACCTTC
TRBV28,TRBJ2-5,.,TRBD2,12,CASRSGGETQYF,TGTGCCAGCCGTAGCGGGGGCGAGACCCAGTACTTC
TRBV6-1,TRBJ1-2,.,.,14,CATSLGSEDYGYTF,TGTGCCACCAGTCTCGGGAGCGAGGACTATGGCTACACCTTC
TRBV28,TRBJ2-7,.,.,15,CASSLSGSFHYEQYF,TGTGCCAGCAGTTTATCGGGCAGTTTCCACTACGAGCAGTACTTC
TRBV14,TRBJ2-3,.,TRBD2,15,CASSQSSGSTDTQYF,TGTGCCAGCAGCCAGTCTAGCGGGAGCACAGATACGCAGTATTTT
TRBV6-6,TRBJ1-4,.,.,14,CASSPTLKAEKLFF,TGTGCCAGCAGCCCGACTCTTAAGGCAGAAAAACTGTTTTTT
TRBV6-1,TRBJ1-2,few,.,13,CASSEAFQRGYTF,TGTGCCAGCAGTGAAGCGTTTCAGCGGGGCTACACCTTC
TRBV28,TRBJ1-2,few,.,12,CASRDKVYGYTF,TGTGCCAGCCGGGACAAGGTCTATGGCTACACCTTC
TRBV6-6,TRBJ1-6,.,.,14,CASKEESNNSPLHF,TGTGCCAGCAAGGAGGAGTCAAATAATTCACCCCTCCACTTT
TRBV6-5,TRBJ1-1,.,.,13,CASIPGTNTEAFF,TGTGCCAGCATCCCCGGGACGAACACTGAAGCTTTCTTT
TRBV5-1,TRBJ1-3,.,.,17,CASSLGEGAASGNTIYF,TGCGCCAGCAGCTTGGGAGAAGGGGCAGCCTCTGGAAACACCATATATTTT
TRBV5-6,TRBJ2-5,.,.,13,CASSLTRQETQYF,TGTGCCAGCAGCTTGACGCGTCAAGAGACCCAGTACTTC
TRBV6-1,TRBJ1-5,.,.,13,CASSEGVGQPQHF,TGTGCCAGCAGTGAAGGAGTCGGCCAGCCCCAGCATTTT
TRBV19,TRBJ1-6,.,.,16,CASSSYVSGENSPLHF,TGTGCCAGTAGTAGTTATGTTAGTGGTGAGAATTCACCCCTCCACTTT
TRBV4-3,TRBJ1-5,.,.,15,CASSQDGHGNQPQHF,TGCGCCAGCAGCCAAGATGGGCATGGCAATCAGCCCCAGCATTTT
TRBV18,TRBJ1-1,.,.,15,CASSPAGIYLTEAFF,TGTGCCAGCTCACCGGCAGGGATCTATCTCACTGAAGCTTTCTTT
TRBV27,TRBJ2-1,.,TRBD2,15,CASRTRGVLYNEQFF,TGTGCCAGCAGGACCCGGGGGGTCCTCTACAATGAGCAGTTCTTC
TRBV18,TRBJ1-6,.,.,15,CASSPPGRADSPLHF,TGTGCCAGCTCACCACCTGGCAGGGCTGATTCACCCCTCCACTTT
TRBV6-1,TRBJ2-7,.,.,13,CASGRGGSYEQYF,TGTGCCAGCGGAAGGGGGGGTTCCTACGAGCAGTACTTC
TRBV19,TRBJ1-5,.,.,15,CASSIPASSIQPQHF,TGTGCCAGTAGTATCCCAGCCTCATCTATTCAGCCCCAGCATTTT
TRBV15,TRBJ1-3,.,.,14,CATSRSRQADTIYF,TGTGCCACCAGCAGATCCCGACAGGCGGACACCATATATTTT
TRBV5-4,TRBJ2-7,.,.,15,CASSGGGFLAGEQYF,TGTGCCAGCAGCGGGGGCGGCTTCCTGGCGGGTGAGCAGTACTTC
TRBV2,TRBJ2-7,.,.,13,CASRSGVSSEQYF,TGTGCCAGCAGATCAGGGGTTTCGTCCGAGCAGTACTTC
TRBV7-9,TRBJ2-3,.,.,15,CASSARRPYTDTQYF,TGTGCCAGCAGCGCCCGACGGCCCTACACAGATACGCAGTATTTT
TRBV11-2,TRBJ2-7,.,.,15,CASSLGIIAVGEQYF,TGTGCCAGCAGCTTAGGTATTATCGCCGTGGGGGAGCAGTACTTC
TRBV15,TRBJ1-4,.,TRBD1,15,CATSRDGTGSEKLFF,TGTGCCACCAGCAGAGATGGGACAGGGTCGGAAAAACTGTTTTTT
TRBV6-5,TRBJ1-4,.,.,14,CATRGDRTGEKLFF,TGTGCCACCCGAGGGGATCGTACGGGGGAAAAACTGTTTTTT
TRBV10-3,TRBJ2-7,once,.,14,CAISEMDSSYEQYF,TGTGCCATCAGTGAGATGGACAGCAGTTACGAGCAGTACTTC
TRBV27,TRBJ2-1,.,.,14,CASTPRTNDNEQFF,TGTGCCAGCACTCCCAGGACTAACGACAATGAGCAGTTCTTC
TRBV14,TRBJ1-1,once,.,13,CASSRERNTEAFF,TGTGCCAGCAGCCGCGAGCGGAACACTGAAGCTTTCTTT
TRBV6-4,TRBJ2-1,.,TRBD2,15,CASSDYSGTSNEQFF,TGTGCCAGCAGTGATTACTCCGGGACTAGCAATGAGCAGTTCTTC
TRBV6-5,TRBJ2-7,.,TRBD2,15,CASSSGLAGSYEQYF,TGTGCCAGCAGTTCGGGACTAGCGGGGTCGTACGAGCAGTACTTC
TRBV28,TRBJ2-2,once,TRBD1,16,CASTKTGTGVTGELFF,TGTGCCAGCACTAAAACCGGGACAGGGGTCACCGGGGAGCTGTTTTTT
TRBV7-2,TRBJ1-1,.,.,12,CASSFNNAEAFF,TGTGCCAGCAGCTTTAATAACGCTGAAGCTTTCTTT
TRBV5-4,TRBJ2-5,.,TRBD2,14,CASSLAGGKETQYF,TGTGCCAGCAGCCTCGCCGGGGGGAAAGAGACCCAGTACTTC
TRBV6-6,TRBJ1-5,.,TRBD1,15,CASSYGQGSNQPQHF,TGTGCCAGCAGTTACGGACAGGGCAGCAATCAGCCCCAGCATTTT
TRBV9,TRBJ2-5,.,TRBD1,15,CASSVAPGTEETQYF,TGTGCCAGCAGCGTAGCCCCAGGGACAGAAGAGACCCAGTACTTC
TRBV27,TRBJ2-2,.,.,16,CASRLRDKGIAGELFF,TGTGCCAGCAGGCTCCGGGACAAGGGAATCGCCGGGGAGCTGTTTTTT
TRBV6-5,TRBJ2-2,.,.,14,CASSYTFHTGELFF,TGTGCCAGCAGTTATACCTTTCACACCGGGGAGCTGTTTTTT
TRBV29-1,TRBJ2-1,.,TRBD1,13,CSAEQGSYNEQFF,TGCAGCGCAGAACAGGGGTCCTACAATGAGCAGTTCTTC